This T cell receptor beta chain was identified in a study of blood T cell repertoires in COVID-19 (dated by TCRdb to the early 2020s). Background for the entire study: The collaborator samples originated in the United States, Italy and Spain and spanned the acute and convalescent phases of COVID-19. Deeply sampled blood TCRbeta repertoires from subjects exposed to, actively infected with, or recovered from COVID-19 were included in the dataset. Where available, HLA class I and class II types were obtained from metadata supplied by the sample provider rather than from assay-based typing. The samples were drawn from the first 160 participants of the ongoing ImmuneRACE study and from 950 to 1,500 subjects provided by 6 global collaborators. The material from the prospective study consisted of cDNA or gDNA derived from T cells, B-cell-depleted T cells, or PBMCs. The repertoires were released in a freely available public database intended as a resource for research on the immune response to SARS-CoV-2. The sample metadata nearly always contained a de-identified subject ID, COVID-19 status, age in years and sex.

Whole blood was collected in K2EDTA tubes by collaborating institutions according to the institutions' own protocols. Collaborator samples were shipped for TCRbeta analysis as frozen whole blood, isolated PBMCs, or DNA extracted from either sample type. Study-wide conclusions, independent of this receptor: The quantity of clinical and demographic metadata differed by source and by participant and was supplied without curation.

Trimming costs V 5 bases and J 2 bases, and their ends lie 11 bases apart. Measured from the cysteine to the phenylalanine, the CDR3 is 14 residues long. Solely the CDR3 DNA is kept, with 42 bases framed from the first base. In the germline V gene, CDR1 corresponds to SGHTA and CDR2 to FQGNSA. TCRbeta CDR3 regions were amplified from genomic DNA by means of the immunoSEQ Assay, a bias-controlled multiplex PCR. As for the authors' bioinformatics: The number of nucleated cells in each sample was estimated by amplification of reference gene primers within the assay. Sequence reads were collapsed and filtered to measure the absolute abundance of every unique TCRbeta CDR3 rearrangement. Productive Simpson clonality was computed per sample as the square root of Simpson's diversity index over productive rearrangements. Sourced from immuneACCESS, this table was stored by TCRdb with only in-frame sequences that have V and J called. A share of the clones is absent; for the studies checked, an unresolved V gene accounts for under half, and the remainder has no known explanation. V, J and clone size are those of that table, while D and trimming were read from the DNA. The sample table shows some 120,000 clones, and around 87% are seen once. The top ten clonotypes cover less than 8% of the sample.

As to this clone: Its antigen target is currently unknown. No much larger clone exists at a distance of one base, and base qualities are not known.

This chain is built from TRBV7-2 and TRBJ2-3, with a tentative D gene TRBD2 over 5 matching bases. Material: peripheral blood. The sequence came from a man between 45 and 60 years old with acute or convalescent COVID-19. The CDR3 has the sequence CASSLQRHTDTQYF. The bases read TGTGCCAGCAGCCTACAGCGGCACACAGATACGCAGTATTTT.